The 27 T cell receptor beta chains given below trace back to one sample, sequenced in a study of OX40 agonist ivuxolimab in advanced cancers. The method was the immunoSEQ multiplex PCR assay. TCRdb took this table from immuneACCESS and kept in-frame rearrangements with V and J called. Such tables lack part of the clones; where checked against another copy, unresolved V genes explain under half of the gap, and the rest is unexplained. This sample holds some 74,000 clones; more than 85% were observed only once. Of the sample, approximately 7% is held by the ten largest clones. Sequencing was performed on CD4+ or CD8+ T cells sorted from blood, taken in a trial of the OX40 agonist ivuxolimab. The receptors come from an adult with an advanced solid tumor such as melanoma, head and neck, liver or kidney cancer.

The chain links TRBV5-1 to TRBJ2-7, with a possible D match to TRBD2 (6 bases). Trimming took off 0 bases at V and 3 bases at J, with 10 bases between the two ends. The CDR3 totals 14 residues. Looked up from germline, CDR1 is SGHRS and CDR2 is YFSETQ. CDR3 bases: TGCGCCAGCAGCTTGGATGGAGGGAACTACGAGCAGTACTTC. Its translation is CASSLDGGNYEQYF.

In its sample, this clone was seen a few times. The rearrangement joins TRBV6-6 to TRBJ2-3; D gene ambiguous. The V gene lost 2 bases and the J gene lost 1 base, with 7 bases spanning the gap. From germline, CDR1 is MNHNY and CDR2 SVGAGI (reference sequence). The CDR3 covers 14 residues. CDR3 nucleotide sequence: TGTGCCAGCAGTTACCGGCCAGGCACAGATACGCAGTATTTT. Residues: CASSYRPGTDTQYF.

The chain combines TRBV10-1 with TRBJ2-3; no firm D call. This CDR3 is built from 16 residues. Germline loops: CDR1 WNHNN, CDR2 SYGVQD (reference sequence). V was shortened by 0 bases and J by 0 bases, with 10 bases between the two germline ends. CDR3 sequence reads: CASSESIVFSTDTQYF. As DNA, the CDR3 is TGCGCCAGCAGTGAGTCGATAGTCTTTAGCACAGATACGCAGTATTTT.

DNA of the CDR3: TGTGCCACCAGCAGCGGGGACTCACACAGGGGGCGGGAGCAGTACTTC. Its translation is CATSSGDSHRGREQYF. The chain has TRBV15 and TRBJ2-7, with 9 positions matching TRBD1. With V trimmed by 3 bases and J by 7 bases, 13 bases remained unmatched. The germline gives CDR1 LNHNV, CDR2 YYDKDF (reference sequence). The length of the CDR3 is 16 residues.

The chain links TRBV5-5 to TRBJ1-1; D is unclear. Germline-derived CDR1 and CDR2 are SGHKS and YYEKEE (reference sequence). There are 13 residues in the CDR3. V was shortened by 0 bases and J by 4 bases, with 7 bases between the two germline ends. The CDR3 region has the DNA TGTGCCAGCAGCTTGGGGCAGGCCACTGAAGCTTTCTTT. This sequence encodes CASSLGQATEAFF. The variable domain in full, with the rest retrieved from reference TRBV5-5 and TRBJ1-1, is DAGVTQSPTHLIKTRGQQVTLRCSPISGHKSVSWYQQVLGQGPQFIFQYYEKEERGRGNFPDRFSARQFPNYSSELNVNALLLGDSALYLCASSLGQATEAFFGQGTRLTVV.

Here the CDR3 reads CASSLLAGDGEQFF. Written as DNA, the CDR3 is TGTGCCAGTAGCCTTCTAGCGGGAGATGGTGAGCAGTTCTTC. V and J are TRBV19 and TRBJ2-1, with 10 positions matching TRBD2. This CDR3 is built from 14 residues. V lost 6 bases and J lost 9; bases outside the gene matches: 8. The germline V gene encodes CDR1 LNHDA and CDR2 SQIVND (reference sequence). The full variable domain, rest sourced from reference TRBV19 and TRBJ2-1, is DGGITQSPKYLFRKEGQNVTLSCEQNLNHDAMYWYRQDPGQGLRLIYYSQIVNDFQKGDIAEGYSVSREKKESFPLTVTSAQKNPTAFYLCASSLLAGDGEQFFGPGTRLTVL.

The chain joins TRBV19 to TRBJ2-2; possible D gene TRBD2, 6 bases. The V and J ends lost 7 bases and 7 bases respectively, with 22 bases between them. The germline V gene has CDR1 LNHDA and CDR2 SQIVND (reference sequence). The CDR3 contains 16 residues. CDR3 protein: CASTSGVAGPVGELFF. The DNA for the CDR3 is TGTGCCAGTACCTCGGGGGTAGCCGGTCCGGTCGGGGAGCTGTTTTTT.

The genes are TRBV28 and TRBJ2-7; no reliable D call. V lost 3 bases, J lost 2 bases, and 11 bases lay in between. CDR1 MDHEN and CDR2 SYDVKM come from the germline V gene. The CDR3 sequence is 14 residues long. CDR3 nucleotide sequence: TGTGCCAGCAGTTTCATACTAAAGGCCTACGAGCAGTACTTC. Translated: CASSFILKAYEQYF.

The rearrangement joins TRBV28 to TRBJ1-3; TRBD1 aligns across 7 bases. The CDR3 is 13 residues long. Germline V gene sequence: CDR1 MDHEN, CDR2 SYDVKM. J lost 7 bases, V lost 5 bases, and 5 bases had no gene match. The CDR3 DNA reads TGTGCCAGCAGTCCGGGACAGTGGAACACCATATATTTT. As protein: CASSPGQWNTIYF.

CDR3 amino acids: CASGGLGGTSYEQYF. The CDR3 nucleotides read TGTGCCAGCGGAGGACTGGGCGGGACCTCCTACGAGCAGTACTTC. This chain links TRBV5-6 with TRBJ2-7; D is perhaps TRBD2 (6 bases). Germline assignment: CDR1 SGHDT and CDR2 YYEEEE. The CDR3 spans 15 residues. Trimming removed 7 bases at V and 0 bases at J, with 17 bases between.

The chain uses TRBV2 and TRBJ1-2; D remains ambiguous. In germline, CDR1 is SNHLY, CDR2 FYNNEI. The CDR3 covers 12 residues. V gave up 6 bases and J gave up 6 bases, with 11 bases separating them. Here the CDR3 reads CASSQAWDGYTF. The CDR3 coding sequence is TGTGCCAGCAGCCAAGCCTGGGATGGCTACACCTTC.

The rearrangement joins TRBV14 to TRBJ2-3; D not resolved. Germline V CDR1 and CDR2: SGHDN, FVKESK. The CDR3 spans 14 residues. The V and J ends lost 1 base and 1 base respectively, with 6 bases between them. This CDR3 reads CASSQAHGTDTQYF. Here the CDR3 DNA reads TGTGCCAGCAGCCAAGCCCACGGCACAGATACGCAGTATTTT.

The gene calls are TRBV28 and TRBJ1-5, with 7 bases that match TRBD1. Trimming cost V 4 bases and J 4 bases; bases outside gene matches: 7. The CDR3 covers 15 residues. The V gene's germline CDR1 is MDHEN and CDR2 SYDVKM. The CDR3 loop is CASSYRQGRNQPQHF. The CDR3 DNA reads as TGTGCCAGCAGTTACCGACAGGGTAGGAATCAGCCCCAGCATTTT.

The chain uses TRBV5-4 and TRBJ1-1; D gene unclear. Germline V CDR1 and CDR2: SGHNT, YYREEE (reference sequence). The CDR3 contains 15 residues. Trimming stripped 4 bases from V and 3 bases from J, with 16 bases between. The CDR3 here is CASSPPTSVDTEAFF. Here the CDR3 DNA reads TGTGCCAGCAGCCCCCCGACCAGCGTAGACACTGAAGCTTTCTTT.

The V call is TRBV27, the J call TRBJ1-6; D perhaps matches TRBD1 (5 bases). Trimming stripped 5 bases from V and 6 bases from J, with 14 bases between. The CDR3 totals 15 residues. CDR1 and CDR2 from the germline V gene are MNHEY and SMNVEV (reference sequence). The CDR3 DNA reads TGTGCCAGCAGTCGAGACAGTGGGTTTAATTCACCCCTCCACTTT. This codes for CASSRDSGFNSPLHF.

The rearrangement uses TRBV28 and TRBJ1-2, with TRBD1 as a possible D gene (5 bases). The CDR3 contains 13 residues. V was clipped by 5 bases and J by 6 bases, with 13 bases between them. Germline V gene sequence: CDR1 MDHEN, CDR2 SYDVKM. CDR3 sequence (DNA): TGTGCCAGCAGTAGGGACCCGGGGGATGGCTACACCTTC. Encoded protein: CASSRDPGDGYTF.

The rearrangement links TRBV18 to TRBJ2-5; tentative D call: TRBD1 (6 bases). Germline values: CDR1 KGHSH, CDR2 LQKENI. V was cut by 9 bases and J by 0 bases, with 14 bases left in between. The length of the CDR3 is 14 residues. The CDR3, as DNA: TGTGCCAGTGGCAGGAGACAGGACCAAGAGACCCAGTACTTC. Translation gives CASGRRQDQETQYF.

CDR3 region: CSVGLDSYEQYF. The CDR3 nucleotides read TGCAGCGTCGGACTAGACTCCTACGAGCAGTACTTC. The V and J genes are TRBV29-1 and TRBJ2-7; TRBD2 aligns across 7 bases. The CDR3 totals 12 residues. V was clipped by 6 bases and J by 0 bases; unmatched bases: 2. Germline CDR1 and CDR2: SQVTM and ANQGSEA.

The chain recombines TRBV19 with TRBJ1-4, with 7 bases matching TRBD1. This CDR3 region has 13 residues. CDR1 is LNHDA, CDR2 SQIVND, per germline (reference sequence). V lost 9 bases to trimming and J lost 5 bases; unmatched junction nucleotides: 6. The chain's CDR3 is CASRDSTNEKLFF. As DNA, the CDR3 is TGTGCCAGCCGGGACAGCACAAATGAAAAACTGTTTTTT.

The gene calls are TRBV7-2 and TRBJ2-7; D may be TRBD1 (5 bases). This CDR3 contains 15 residues. The V end was cut by 1 base, the J end by 0 bases, with 10 bases between. Germline assignment: CDR1 SGHTA and CDR2 FQGNSA. CDR3 in amino acids: CASSLDRQSSYEQYF. The DNA of the CDR3 is TGTGCCAGCAGCTTAGACCGACAGAGCTCCTACGAGCAGTACTTC.

This chain connects TRBV28 to TRBJ2-1; tentative D call: TRBD1 (5 bases). The CDR3 contains 16 residues. Germline V CDR1 and CDR2: MDHEN, SYDVKM. The germline V and J ends were trimmed by 1 base and 1 base, with 11 bases remaining between them. CDR3 DNA sequence: TGTGCCAGCAGTTTATTACAGGCTGGTTCCTACAATGAGCAGTTCTTC. This sequence encodes CASSLLQAGSYNEQFF.

The chain joins TRBV4-2 to TRBJ2-2; tentative D call: TRBD2 (6 bases). CDR1 and CDR2 from the germline V gene are LGHNA and YNFKEQ. V was cut by 5 bases and J by 0 bases, with 10 bases left in between. CDR3 length equals 15 residues. The CDR3 sequence is CASSGASANTGELFF. In DNA, the CDR3 is TGTGCCAGCAGCGGGGCTAGCGCGAACACCGGGGAGCTGTTTTTT.

CDR3 in DNA: TGTGCCAGCAGCGCGGTCCCCGCGGGAAAGGGAGGAAATGAGCAGTTCTTC. Its protein product is CASSAVPAGKGGNEQFF. V gene TRBV9 combines with J gene TRBJ2-1, with a weak D call TRBD2 (6 bases). Germline V gene sequence: CDR1 SGDLS, CDR2 YYNGEE. The CDR3 consists of 17 residues. V lost 3 bases and J lost 7, with 23 bases in between.

The chain couples TRBV18 to TRBJ1-3; TRBD1 matches 8 bases. In germline, CDR1 is KGHSH, CDR2 LQKENI. Trimming at V came to 0 bases and at J to 0 bases, leaving 4 bases not matched to a gene. The CDR3 runs 17 residues. CDR3 bases: TGTGCCAGCTCACCACCCGGGACAGGCCGCTCTGGAAACACCATATATTTT. Its protein product is CASSPPGTGRSGNTIYF.

The chain joins TRBV9 to TRBJ2-2; 7 bases agree with TRBD2. Per the germline V gene, CDR1 is SGDLS and CDR2 is YYNGEE. The length of the CDR3 is 19 residues. The trim removed 4 bases at V and 1 base at J, leaving 16 bases unmatched. For the CDR3, the DNA is TGTGCCAGCAGCCCCAGTGGGGGAAGCGGGATAGGGAACACCGGGGAGCTGTTTTTT. It translates to CASSPSGGSGIGNTGELFF. Full variable domain (missing parts from reference TRBV9 and TRBJ2-2): DSGVTQTPKHLITATGQRVTLRCSPRSGDLSVYWYQQSLDQGLQFLIQYYNGEERAKGNILERFSAQQFPDLHSELNLSSLELGDSALYFCASSPSGGSGIGNTGELFFGEGSRLTVL.

The CDR3 coding sequence is TGTGCCACCAGCAGAGATCGGCAGGGGGCTAATGAGCAGTTCTTC. This sequence encodes CATSRDRQGANEQFF. This chain links TRBV15 with TRBJ2-1; 8 nucleotides line up with TRBD1. CDR3 length: 15 residues. CDR1 is LNHNV, CDR2 YYDKDF, per germline (reference sequence). With 0 bases clipped from V and 7 bases from J, the junction kept 5 bases outside the gene matches. Complete variable domain (other parts from reference TRBV15 and TRBJ2-1): DAMVIQNPRYQVTQFGKPVTLSCSQTLNHNVMYWYQQKSSQAPKLLFHYYDKDFNNEADTPDNFQSRRPNTSFCFLDIRSPGLGDTAMYLCATSRDRQGANEQFFGPGTRLTVL.

The gene calls are TRBV4-2 and TRBJ2-2; D is possibly TRBD2 (5 bases). The CDR3 covers 18 residues. The germline V gene encodes CDR1 LGHNA and CDR2 YNFKEQ. The ends were cut back, 0 bases at V and 8 bases at J, with 22 bases in the middle. This CDR3 is CASSQDGRLSDRSGELFF. CDR3 coding DNA: TGTGCCAGCAGCCAAGATGGGAGACTAAGCGACCGGTCGGGGGAGCTGTTTTTT.